This T cell receptor beta chain was sequenced for a study of liver allograft versus peripheral blood T cells. Study context: Repertoires of T cell receptors in transplanted livers were compared with recipients' peripheral blood repertoires.

Germline V gives CDR1 LNHDA, CDR2 SQIVND (reference sequence). Trimming took 1 base from V and 6 from J, leaving 16 bases between them. CDR3 size: 16 residues. A few counts support this clonotype. What it recognizes is unknown. Notes on the study in general: Peripheral blood reportedly held T cell receptor repertoires that differed from those inside liver allografts.

TCRdb reanalysed the reads using MiXCR and keeps one entry per CDR3 protein. The data contain 8,900 or so distinct CDR3 sequences, roughly 21% of them seen just once; the ten biggest clones take up over 5%. This receptor was identified in a human patient who had a liver transplant. Some T cells may possibly be graft donor cells. V gene TRBV19 combines with J gene TRBJ2-1; D remains ambiguous. The DNA of the CDR3 is TGTGCCAGTAGTATAGTAAGGGCAGGAAGAATCAATGAGCAGTTCTTC. Translation: CASSIVRAGRINEQFF.